These 24 T cell receptor beta chains share one sample of origin, sequenced in a study of OX40 agonist ivuxolimab in advanced cancers. Repertoires were generated with immunoSEQ multiplex PCR, while TCRdb's copy carries only in-frame clones and drops some. The sample consists of around 67,000 clones, 70% to 90% of them appearing once. The sample consisted of CD4+ or CD8+ T cells sorted from blood, taken in a trial of the OX40 agonist ivuxolimab. The receptors were gathered from an adult with an advanced solid tumor such as melanoma, head and neck, liver or kidney cancer.

The chain joins TRBV7-9 to TRBJ1-3, with 7 bases matching TRBD1. The CDR3 contains 17 residues. Germline assignment: CDR1 SEHNR and CDR2 FQNEAQ (reference sequence). V gave up 3 bases and J gave up 1 base; unmatched junction bases: 9. CDR3 sequence reads: CASSFMTGILSGNTIYF. The CDR3 DNA sequence: TGTGCCAGCAGCTTTATGACAGGGATTCTTTCTGGAAACACCATATATTTT.

The rearrangement links TRBV28 to TRBJ2-3; D unclear. V lost 8 bases and J lost 4, with 16 bases in between. Looked up from germline, CDR1 is MDHEN and CDR2 is SYDVKM. This CDR3 region has 14 residues. The CDR3 loop reads CASCENPRSDTQYF. The CDR3 nucleotides are TGTGCCAGCTGCGAGAATCCTCGGTCAGATACGCAGTATTTT.

This clone was observed a few times. This chain connects TRBV28 to TRBJ1-1, with 7 bases fitting TRBD1. The CDR3 runs 14 residues. After removal of 2 bases from V and 12 bases from J, the junction contained 12 bases not matched to a gene. Per germline, CDR1 MDHEN and CDR2 SYDVKM. CDR3 sequence: CASSLGTTGIGTFF. CDR3 coding DNA: TGTGCCAGCAGTTTAGGGACGACAGGGATAGGGACTTTCTTT.

The chain is built from TRBV10-2 and TRBJ2-2; 9 bases align to TRBD2. This CDR3 is 15 amino acids long. The germline V gene encodes CDR1 WSHSY and CDR2 SAAADI. Trimming took 6 bases from V and 8 from J; bases not matched to a gene: 10. The CDR3 bases are TGCGCCAGCAGCCTCGGGCTAGCGGGGATGGGGGAGCTGTTTTTT. It yields the protein CASSLGLAGMGELFF.

V usage is TRBV28 and J usage is TRBJ2-7; TRBD2 might be the D (5 bases). Germline lookup yields CDR1 MDHEN and CDR2 SYDVKM. Trimming shortened V by 6 bases and J by 4 bases, and 7 bases separated the two germline ends. The CDR3 totals 11 residues. CDR3 residues: CASRAAYEQYF. The CDR3 region has the DNA TGTGCCAGCAGAGCGGCTTACGAGCAGTACTTC.

This chain connects TRBV7-2 to TRBJ2-1; 12 nucleotides match TRBD1. The CDR3 is 18 amino acids. V shed 3 bases and J 1 base; nucleotides not matched to a gene: 7. CDR1 SGHTA and CDR2 FQGNSA come from the germline V gene. The CDR3 DNA reads TGTGCCAGCAGCTTGGGGGGACAGGGGGCGGTGTCCTACAATGAGCAGTTCTTC. Protein product: CASSLGGQGAVSYNEQFF.

As for this clone: Different DNA sequences within this sample yield the same CDR3. The V gene is TRBV5-1, the J gene TRBJ1-3; 7 positions agree with TRBD1. The germline V gene has CDR1 SGHRS and CDR2 YFSETQ. Trimming at V came to 0 bases and at J to 1 base, leaving 1 base not matched to a gene. This CDR3 has 15 residues. The CDR3 spells CASSLAGGSGNTIYF. Here the CDR3 DNA reads TGCGCCAGCAGCTTGGCAGGGGGTTCTGGAAACACCATATATTTT.

V and J are TRBV7-2 and TRBJ2-3; TRBD2 aligns across 10 bases. The germline CDR1 and CDR2 sequences are SGHTA and FQGNSA. This CDR3 comprises 15 residues. The trim removed 1 base at V and 4 bases at J, leaving 2 bases unmatched. The CDR3 sequence: CASSLDSGRPDTQYF. CDR3 nucleotide sequence: TGTGCCAGCAGCTTAGATAGCGGGAGGCCAGATACGCAGTATTTT.

The chain couples TRBV28 to TRBJ1-5; tentatively, D is TRBD1 (5 bases). Germline assignment: CDR1 MDHEN and CDR2 SYDVKM. The V end lost 8 bases, the J end lost 4 bases, and 12 bases lay between the germline ends. The CDR3 spans 13 residues. CDR3 loop: CASVGTGNQPQHF. DNA of the CDR3: TGTGCCAGCGTGGGGACTGGGAATCAGCCCCAGCATTTT.

V is TRBV7-9 and J is TRBJ2-3; 8 bases map to TRBD2. Germline V gene sequence: CDR1 SEHNR, CDR2 FQNEAQ (reference sequence). The V segment lost 5 bases and the J segment 1 base; nucleotides outside the gene matches: 5. The CDR3 spans 15 residues. CDR3 coding DNA: TGTGCCAGCAGCACCGCGGGGGGTGGCACAGATACGCAGTATTTT. Translated, it gives CASSTAGGGTDTQYF.

V usage is TRBV6-5 and J usage is TRBJ1-5; D uncertain. Trimming removed 2 bases from V and 7 bases from J, with 6 bases in between. The CDR3 has 12 residues. Germline loops: CDR1 MNHEY, CDR2 SVGAGI. CDR3 protein: CASSYEEQPQHF. The CDR3 region has the DNA TGTGCCAGCAGTTACGAAGAACAGCCCCAGCATTTT.

The CDR3 DNA reads as TGTGCCAGCAGCTTAGGCACAGGGGGCGCAACTAATGAAAAACTGTTTTTT. It is translated as CASSLGTGGATNEKLFF. V is TRBV7-2 and J is TRBJ1-4; 9 bases match TRBD1. V was pared by 1 base and J by 0 bases, with 3 bases of the junction left unmatched. The CDR3 has 17 amino acids. Germline V gene data show CDR1 as SGHTA and CDR2 as FQGNSA.

A few counts support this clone. The chain is built from TRBV7-6 and TRBJ2-1; 8 bases are shared with TRBD1. The CDR3 is made up of 15 amino acids. Germline lookup yields CDR1 SGHVS and CDR2 FNYEAQ. The V and J ends lost 5 bases and 8 bases, in that order; junction bases with no gene match: 11. The CDR3 spells CASSLTRTGLHEQFF. CDR3 coding DNA: TGTGCCAGCAGCCTAACGCGGACAGGGTTGCATGAGCAGTTCTTC. Drawing the rest from reference TRBV7-6 and TRBJ2-1, the complete variable domain is GAGVSQSPRYKVTKRGQDVALRCDPISGHVSLYWYRQALGQGPEFLTYFNYEAQQDKSGLPNDRFSAERPEGSISTLTIQRTEQRDSAMYRCASSLTRTGLHEQFFGPGTRLTVL.

The chain uses TRBV18 and TRBJ2-4; TRBD1 might be the D (5 bases). The V and J ends lost 3 bases and 1 base respectively, with 16 bases between them. The length of the CDR3 is 17 residues. The germline CDR1 and CDR2 sequences are KGHSH and LQKENI. The CDR3 region has the DNA TGTGCCAGCTCACCGGTACAGGTCGGTGGGGCCAAAAACATTCAGTACTTC. As protein: CASSPVQVGGAKNIQYF.

V gene TRBV6-5 combines with J gene TRBJ2-7, with D possibly being TRBD1 or TRBD2 (5 bases each). CDR1 is MNHEY and CDR2 is SVGAGI in the germline V gene. This CDR3 has 12 residues. V was pared by 6 bases and J by 5 bases, with 11 bases between. CDR3 amino acids: CASRRGDHEQYF. For the CDR3, the DNA is TGTGCCAGCAGGCGAGGGGACCACGAGCAGTACTTC.

The chain links TRBV28 to TRBJ2-1, with D hard to call. V shed 3 bases and J shed 6 bases, with 15 bases lying between them. The V gene's germline CDR1 is MDHEN and CDR2 SYDVKM. The CDR3 covers 15 residues. CDR3 residues: CASSFSRPKANEQFF. Here the CDR3 DNA reads TGTGCCAGCAGTTTCTCTCGGCCAAAAGCCAATGAGCAGTTCTTC.

The CDR3: CASGSPTSRGYTF. The CDR3, as DNA: TGTGCCAGCGGATCGCCAACCTCGCGGGGCTACACCTTC. The V and J genes are TRBV7-8 and TRBJ1-2; D is unresolved. Looked up from germline, CDR1 is SGHVS and CDR2 is FQNEAQ. The CDR3 covers 13 residues. The V end was cut by 8 bases, the J end by 8 bases, with 18 bases between.

The CDR3 DNA sequence: TGTGCCAGTTCCGGGGGGGGTACCTCAAAGACCCAGTACTTC. This sequence encodes CASSGGGTSKTQYF. This chain uses TRBV19 with TRBJ2-5, with 8 nucleotides matching TRBD2. This CDR3 is 14 amino acids long. V lost 8 bases and J lost 6; bases outside the gene matches: 11. CDR1 is LNHDA and CDR2 is SQIVND in the germline V gene (reference sequence).

This sequence joins TRBV27 and TRBJ2-7; D not certain. This CDR3 region has 14 residues. Trimming left V 8 bases short and J 2 bases short, with 16 bases between. Germline CDR1 MNHEY, CDR2 SMNVEV (reference sequence). This CDR3 is CASARPYNAYEQYF. CDR3 nucleotides: TGTGCCAGCGCCCGGCCTTACAACGCCTACGAGCAGTACTTC.

V usage is TRBV11-3 and J usage is TRBJ1-1; no firm D call. The CDR3 sequence is 14 residues long. The germline V gene has CDR1 SGHNT and CDR2 YENEEA. Between the trimmed V and J ends, which lost 1 base and 1 base, there was a span of 7 bases. The CDR3 DNA is TGTGCCAGCAGCTTAGGTGGTAAGAACACTGAAGCTTTCTTT. The encoded protein is CASSLGGKNTEAFF.

Notes on this clone: The junction and the germline gene differ at one end; a read error may be behind it. V is TRBV25-1 and J is TRBJ1-1; 8 bases match TRBD1. Germline V gives CDR1 MGHDK, CDR2 SYGVNS. The CDR3 has 15 amino acids. CDR3 sequence reads: CANSEFQGAGTEAFF. In DNA, the CDR3 is TGTGCCAACAGTGAATTTCAGGGGGCGGGCACTGAAGCTTTCTTT.

The chain joins TRBV21-1 to TRBJ2-7; the DNA was not used to check the table's D call, TRBD1. TRBV21-1 is a documented pseudogene. The CDR3 is 19 amino acids. CDR3 amino acids: CASSKAWPGGVPFNYEQYF. The CDR3 DNA is TGTGCCAGCAGCAAAGCGTGGCCAGGGGGCGTCCCTTTTAACTACGAGCAGTACTTC.

V and J are TRBV13 and TRBJ2-5; TRBD1 might be the D (5 bases). The ends were cut back, 7 bases at V and 7 bases at J, with 16 bases in the middle. CDR1 and CDR2 from the germline V gene are PRHDT and FYEKMQ (reference sequence). This CDR3 has 13 residues. CDR3 nucleotide sequence: TGTGCCAGCACCCTTACAGGTTCCGGGACCCAGTACTTC. Translation gives CASTLTGSGTQYF.

This clone came up once. V is TRBV20-1 and J is TRBJ2-2; D is uncertain. In germline, CDR1 is DFQATT, CDR2 SNEGSKA (reference sequence). With 3 bases removed from V and 6 bases from J, the gap between germline ends came to 5 bases. The CDR3 is made up of 11 amino acids. The CDR3 region has the DNA TGCAGTGCTAGGGCCCCCGGGGAGCTGTTTTTT. As protein: CSARAPGELFF.